Presented here are 8 T cell receptor beta chains from one specimen sequenced in a study of regulatory T cells in long-lasting Graves disease. Noted time point: newly diagnosed GD, antithyroid drugs for less than 3 months. There was RNA extracted from PBMCs, and the TCR library was made from it. Building of the TCR beta libraries involved iRepertoire HTBI primers and Arm-PCR of CDR3 regions. TCRdb re-called the multiplex PCR reads through MiXCR, storing one row per CDR3 protein. Of around 420,000 distinct CDR3 sequences in the sample, 15% are singletons; the top ten hold approximately 21%. This specimen consisted of peripheral blood mononuclear cells (PBMCs), obtained at new diagnosis, from a patient treated with antithyroid drugs. These receptors were taken from a female donor with Graves disease.

This clonotype has at least ten counts. The rearrangement uses TRBV6-4 and TRBJ2-3; 14 bases align to TRBD2. The CDR3 spans 15 residues. Germline V gene data show CDR1 as MRHNA and CDR2 as SNTAGT. J lost 5 bases, V lost 3 bases, and 1 base had no gene match. CDR3 nucleotide sequence: TGTGCCAGCAGTGAGGGGACTAGCGGGGGAGATACGCAGTATTTT. The encoded protein is CASSEGTSGGDTQYF.

This clonotype occurred many times. This chain uses TRBV7-9 with TRBJ2-5; D is unresolved. Germline CDR1 SEHNR, CDR2 FQNEAQ (reference sequence). V lost 5 bases and J lost 1, with 14 bases in between. This CDR3 comprises 15 residues. The CDR3 DNA reads as TGTGCCAGCAGCCCTAATCGCGAGATCCAAGAGACCCAGTACTTC. As protein: CASSPNREIQETQYF.

Note on this clonotype: A read error may account for a junction end that differs from germline. The chain employs TRBV6-6 and TRBJ2-1, with no clear D. The CDR3 covers 15 residues. Germline V gene data show CDR1 as MNHNY and CDR2 as SVGAGI (reference sequence). The DNA for the CDR3 is TGTGCCAGCAGTCACTCGACTGGATTCGGCGATGAGCAGTTCTTC. It is translated as CASSHSTGFGDEQFF.

On this clonotype itself: Just one base apart from a much larger clone, this may be a read error. In this CDR3 the conserved last residue, phenylalanine or tryptophan, is missing, so a read error is likely. This chain connects TRBV12-3 or TRBV12-4 to TRBJ1-5; D gene ambiguous. The CDR3 is made up of 15 amino acids. Trimming pared 2 bases from V and 2 bases from J, leaving 10 bases between. CDR3 in amino acids: CASSLNRVGNQPQHL. The CDR3 nucleotides read TGTGCCAGCAGTTTAAACCGGGTGGGCAATCAGCCCCAGCATTTA.

This clonotype was seen at least ten times. The rearrangement links TRBV28 to TRBJ1-6, with 7 nucleotides matching TRBD1. V dropped 7 bases and J dropped 0; count of bases not matched to a gene: 6. Germline assignment: CDR1 MDHEN and CDR2 SYDVKM. The CDR3 totals 16 residues. CDR3 in amino acids: CASTRTGSSYNSPLHF. The CDR3 bases are TGTGCCAGCACCCGGACAGGAAGCTCCTATAATTCACCCCTCCACTTT. Together with reference TRBV28 and TRBJ1-6, the CDR3 gives the full variable domain: DVKVTQSSRYLVKRTGEKVFLECVQDMDHENMFWYRQDPGLGLRLIYFSYDVKMKEKGDIPEGYSVSREKKERFSLILESASTNQTSMYLCASTRTGSSYNSPLHFGNGTRLTVT.

This clonotype was found a few times. The chain uses TRBV18 and TRBJ2-1, with 10 positions matching TRBD2. V was pared by 3 bases and J by 8 bases, with 4 bases of the junction left unmatched. The CDR3 runs 14 residues. The germline CDR1 and CDR2 sequences are KGHSH and LQKENI. Here the CDR3 reads CASSPTSGIDEQFF. Written as DNA, the CDR3 is TGTGCCAGCTCACCCACTAGCGGGATAGATGAGCAGTTCTTC.

The chain employs TRBV7-9 and TRBJ2-1; D not certain. CDR1 is SEHNR and CDR2 is FQNEAQ in the germline V gene (reference sequence). Trimming left V 2 bases short and J 10 bases short, with 27 bases between. CDR3 length: 18 residues. The CDR3 coding sequence is TGTGCCAGCAGCTTAAAGGTCCGACCCATGGGCTACCCCGCCGAGCAGTTCTTC. Its translation: CASSLKVRPMGYPAEQFF.

This clonotype was detected only a few times. Relative to the germline gene, one junction end is altered; a read error may explain this. The genes are TRBV29-1 and TRBJ2-4; no definite D call. The CDR3 extends over 14 amino acids. Germline CDR1 reads SQVTM; CDR2 reads ANQGSEA. CDR3 region: CSVEDIWAKNIQYF. As DNA, the CDR3 is TGCAGCGTTGAAGATATCTGGGCCAAGAACATTCAGTACTTC.